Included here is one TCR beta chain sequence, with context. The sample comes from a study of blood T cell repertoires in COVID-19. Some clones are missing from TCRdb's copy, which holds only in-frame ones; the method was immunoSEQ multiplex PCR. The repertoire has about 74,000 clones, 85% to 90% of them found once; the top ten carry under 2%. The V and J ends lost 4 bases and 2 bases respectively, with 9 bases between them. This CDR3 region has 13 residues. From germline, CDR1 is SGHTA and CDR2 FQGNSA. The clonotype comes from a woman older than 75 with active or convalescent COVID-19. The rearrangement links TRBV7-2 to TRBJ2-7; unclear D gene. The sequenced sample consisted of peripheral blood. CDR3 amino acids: CASSSTGAYEQYF. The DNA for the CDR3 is TGTGCCAGCAGCTCGACGGGTGCCTACGAGCAGTACTTC.